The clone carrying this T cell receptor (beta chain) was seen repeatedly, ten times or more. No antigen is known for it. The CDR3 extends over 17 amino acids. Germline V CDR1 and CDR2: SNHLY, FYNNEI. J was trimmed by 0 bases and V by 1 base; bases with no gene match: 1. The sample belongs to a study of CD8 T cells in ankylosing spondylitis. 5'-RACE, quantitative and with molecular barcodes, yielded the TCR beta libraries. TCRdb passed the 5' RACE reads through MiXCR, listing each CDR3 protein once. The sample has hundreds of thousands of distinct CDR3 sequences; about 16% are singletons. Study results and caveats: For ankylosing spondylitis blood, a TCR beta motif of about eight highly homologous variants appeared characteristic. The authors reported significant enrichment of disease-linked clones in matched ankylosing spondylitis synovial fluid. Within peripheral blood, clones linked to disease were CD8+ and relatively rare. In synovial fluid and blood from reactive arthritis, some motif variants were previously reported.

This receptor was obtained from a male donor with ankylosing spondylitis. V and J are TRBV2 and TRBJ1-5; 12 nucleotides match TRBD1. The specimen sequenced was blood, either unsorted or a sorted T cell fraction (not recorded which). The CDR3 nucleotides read TGTGCCAGCAGTGAAGGGGGACAGGGGGCTAGCAATCAGCCCCAGCATTTT. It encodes CASSEGGQGASNQPQHF.